The 32 T cell receptor beta chains below come from one sample, sequenced in a study of blood T cell repertoires in COVID-19. TCRdb keeps only in-frame clones here, not all; method: immunoSEQ multiplex PCR. Of approximately 49,000 clones listed, around 90% are singletons. Sequenced: peripheral blood. These receptors were collected from a man over 45 with active COVID-19.

The chain recombines TRBV19 with TRBJ2-4; possibly TRBD1 for D (6 bases). There are 15 residues in the CDR3. The V and J ends lost 5 bases and 0 bases respectively, with 11 bases between them. The germline V gene has CDR1 LNHDA and CDR2 SQIVND (reference sequence). The CDR3 DNA reads TGTGCCAGTAGTGGACAGCGACTAGCCAAAAACATTCAGTACTTC. It encodes CASSGQRLAKNIQYF. The full variable domain, rest sourced from reference TRBV19 and TRBJ2-4, is DGGITQSPKYLFRKEGQNVTLSCEQNLNHDAMYWYRQDPGQGLRLIYYSQIVNDFQKGDIAEGYSVSREKKESFPLTVTSAQKNPTAFYLCASSGQRLAKNIQYFGAGTRLSVL.

The chain couples TRBV5-4 to TRBJ1-1; D perhaps matches TRBD1 (5 bases). The ends were cut back, 0 bases at V and 1 base at J, with 10 bases in the middle. CDR1 is SGHNT and CDR2 is YYREEE in the germline V gene (reference sequence). The CDR3 runs to 15 residues. CDR3 nucleotides: TGTGCCAGCAGCTTGGAACCCCAGGGGAACACTGAAGCTTTCTTT. This translates into CASSLEPQGNTEAFF.

The V call is TRBV5-1, the J call TRBJ2-1; 14 bases are shared with TRBD2. Germline CDR1 is SGHRS and CDR2 is YFSETQ. With V trimmed by 1 base and J by 8 bases, 5 bases remained unmatched. There are 16 residues in the CDR3. In DNA, the CDR3 is TGCGCCAGCAGCTTGCGACTAGCGGGAGGGCCCGATGAGCAGTTCTTC. This encodes CASSLRLAGGPDEQFF.

The V call is TRBV5-1, the J call TRBJ1-2, with 10 bases that match TRBD1. This CDR3 has 13 amino acids. V dropped 3 bases and J dropped 7; count of bases not matched to a gene: 3. Germline assignment: CDR1 SGHRS and CDR2 YFSETQ. CDR3: CASSSGTGAGYTF. The CDR3 DNA reads as TGCGCCAGCAGCTCTGGGACAGGGGCTGGCTACACCTTC.

The rearrangement uses TRBV5-6 and TRBJ1-2, with 8 bases identical to TRBD1. The CDR3 extends over 16 amino acids. Germline V gene sequence: CDR1 SGHDT, CDR2 YYEEEE. J was trimmed by 0 bases and V by 4 bases; bases with no gene match: 8. The CDR3 DNA sequence: TGTGCCAGCAGCACTGGACAGGGAGGCTCTAACTATGGCTACACCTTC. Translated, it gives CASSTGQGGSNYGYTF.

V usage is TRBV7-2 and J usage is TRBJ2-7; TRBD1 aligns across 11 bases. V trimming: 4 bases; J trimming: 7 bases; junction bases outside the gene matches: 12. Germline V CDR1 and CDR2: SGHTA, FQGNSA. CDR3 size: 16 residues. The CDR3 is CASSSPPGTGGREQYF. CDR3 coding DNA: TGTGCCAGCAGCTCCCCTCCCGGGACAGGGGGAAGGGAGCAGTACTTC.

The chain links TRBV15 to TRBJ2-5, with 8 bases that match TRBD1. Germline V lookup: CDR1 LNHNV, CDR2 YYDKDF (reference sequence). This CDR3 contains 15 residues. V shed 4 bases and J 5 bases; nucleotides not matched to a gene: 9. This chain's CDR3 is CATSTRQGRRETQYF. Here the CDR3 DNA reads TGTGCCACCAGCACCCGACAGGGGAGACGGGAGACCCAGTACTTC.

V usage is TRBV11-3 and J usage is TRBJ1-1; D is ambiguous. Germline V lookup: CDR1 SGHNT, CDR2 YENEEA. With 2 bases removed from V and 1 base from J, the gap between germline ends came to 2 bases. This CDR3 region has 12 residues. In DNA, the CDR3 is TGTGCCAGCAGCTTACGGAACACTGAAGCTTTCTTT. Translating it yields CASSLRNTEAFF.

The chain uses TRBV9 and TRBJ2-1; D remains unclear. Germline V CDR1 and CDR2: SGDLS, YYNGEE. CDR3 length: 14 amino acids. V lost 2 bases, J lost 1 base, and 7 bases lay in between. The CDR3: CASSVAWSYNEQFF. CDR3 DNA: TGTGCCAGCAGCGTTGCGTGGTCCTACAATGAGCAGTTCTTC.

The chain combines TRBV11-2 with TRBJ2-7; possibly TRBD1 for D (6 bases). V shed 2 bases and J shed 4 bases, with 15 bases lying between them. This CDR3 is built from 15 residues. Looked up from germline, CDR1 is SGHAT and CDR2 is FQNNGV. The CDR3 sequence is CASSLLGQSIYEQYV. The CDR3 region has the DNA TGTGCCAGCAGCTTACTGGGACAATCCATTTACGAGCAGTACGTC.

CDR3 sequence: CASSIGGGTYNEQFF. The DNA for the CDR3 is TGTGCCAGTAGTATAGGCGGGGGCACCTACAATGAGCAGTTCTTC. The gene calls are TRBV19 and TRBJ2-1; possibly TRBD2 for D (7 bases). V lost 1 base and J lost 2, with 9 bases in between. The CDR3 is 15 amino acids. Germline V gene lookup returns CDR1 LNHDA and CDR2 SQIVND (reference sequence).

The gene calls are TRBV6-6 and TRBJ2-2, with D possibly matching TRBD1 (6 bases). The V end lost 2 bases, the J end lost 4 bases, and 14 bases lay between the germline ends. The CDR3 sequence is 16 residues long. CDR1 and CDR2 from the germline V gene are MNHNY and SVGAGI (reference sequence). The CDR3 DNA reads as TGTGCCAGCAGTTACAAGGGTACAGGGCGCACCGGGGAGCTGTTTTTT. It yields the protein CASSYKGTGRTGELFF.

The gene calls are TRBV10-3 and TRBJ1-2; D is perhaps TRBD1 (5 bases). Trimming pared 3 bases from V and 6 bases from J, leaving 14 bases between. This CDR3 is 14 amino acids long. Germline-derived CDR1 and CDR2 are ENHRY and SYGVKD. The CDR3 loop reads CAISEKGAEDGYTF. In DNA, the CDR3 is TGTGCCATCAGTGAAAAAGGGGCGGAAGATGGCTACACCTTC.

The chain couples TRBV5-8 to TRBJ1-2; D is unresolved. Trimming removed 3 bases from V and 3 bases from J, with 12 bases in between. This CDR3 comprises 14 residues. Germline V CDR1 and CDR2: SGHTS, YDEGEE. The CDR3 region has the DNA TGTGCCAGCAGCTACGTCCCTCGGGACTATGGCTACACCTTC. Translated: CASSYVPRDYGYTF.

This chain uses TRBV29-1 with TRBJ2-4; 9 bases agree with TRBD1. The CDR3 covers 14 residues. Trimming took 6 bases from V and 9 from J; bases not matched to a gene: 12. The germline V gene encodes CDR1 SQVTM and CDR2 ANQGSEA. In DNA form, the CDR3 reads TGCAGCGTCGAGACAGGGGGAGCGCCAGGCATTCAGTACTTC. Residues: CSVETGGAPGIQYF. The full variable domain, its missing parts supplied by reference TRBV29-1 and TRBJ2-4, is SAVISQKPSRDICQRGTSLTIQCQVDSQVTMMFWYRQQPGQSLTLIATANQGSEATYESGFVIDKFPISRPNLTFSTLTVSNMSPEDSSIYLCSVETGGAPGIQYFGAGTRLSVL.

The table lists this clone with a count of one. The rearrangement uses TRBV6-5 and TRBJ2-3, with D tentatively TRBD2 (6 bases). The CDR3 is made up of 15 amino acids. Germline V gene lookup returns CDR1 MNHEY and CDR2 SVGAGI. V lost 5 bases, J lost 0 bases, and 12 bases lay in between. The CDR3 sequence: CASSRLGGSTDTQYF. The CDR3 bases are TGTGCCAGCAGTCGCCTCGGGGGAAGCACAGATACGCAGTATTTT.

The genes are TRBV18 and TRBJ2-3, with 9 bases aligning to TRBD2. The germline gives CDR1 KGHSH, CDR2 LQKENI. The V and J ends lost 8 bases and 8 bases, in that order; junction bases with no gene match: 11. The CDR3 contains 14 residues. The CDR3 DNA sequence: TGTGCCAGCCGCCTAGCGGGGCTTGGAGGTACGCAGTATTTT. Translating it yields CASRLAGLGGTQYF.

The J gene is TRBJ1-5, the V gene TRBV6-1, with 8 bases aligning to TRBD1. This CDR3 contains 15 residues. Germline assignment: CDR1 MNHNS and CDR2 SASEGT. After removal of 3 bases from V and 3 bases from J, the junction contained 4 bases not matched to a gene. The CDR3 sequence is CASSDDRGFNQPQHF. The CDR3 DNA follows: TGTGCCAGCAGTGATGACAGGGGATTCAATCAGCCCCAGCATTTT.

The chain joins TRBV11-3 to TRBJ2-5, with 8 bases matching TRBD1. Germline V gene sequence: CDR1 SGHNT, CDR2 YENEEA. The length of the CDR3 is 13 residues. Trimming took 5 bases from V and 3 from J; bases not matched to a gene: 2. CDR3 sequence (DNA): TGTGCCAGCAGCACACAGGGGGAAGAGACCCAGTACTTC. Translation gives CASSTQGEETQYF.

This clone is judged medium-sized. CDR3 amino acids: CASSADTNTEAFF. CDR3 coding DNA: TGTGCCAGCAGCGCAGACACGAACACTGAAGCTTTCTTT. V and J are TRBV5-4 and TRBJ1-1; no firm D call. This CDR3 has 13 residues. Germline V gives CDR1 SGHNT, CDR2 YYREEE (reference sequence). The ends were cut back, 4 bases at V and 1 base at J, with 8 bases in the middle. Together with reference TRBV5-4 and TRBJ1-1, the CDR3 gives the full variable domain: ETGVTQSPTHLIKTRGQQVTLRCSSQSGHNTVSWYQQALGQGPQFIFQYYREEENGRGNFPPRFSGLQFPNYSSELNVNALELDDSALYLCASSADTNTEAFFGQGTRLTVV.

V gene TRBV14 combines with J gene TRBJ1-2; the match to TRBD1 covers 7 bases. The CDR3 consists of 14 residues. V lost 6 bases and J lost 1; bases outside the gene matches: 5. Germline V gives CDR1 SGHDN, CDR2 FVKESK. Here the CDR3 reads CASSRPGGNYGYTF. In DNA form, the CDR3 reads TGTGCCAGCAGTCGGCCAGGGGGTAACTATGGCTACACCTTC. Variable domain in full (rest from reference TRBV14 and TRBJ1-2): EAGVTQFPSHSVIEKGQTVTLRCDPISGHDNLYWYRRVMGKEIKFLLHFVKESKQDESGMPNNRFLAERTGGTYSTLKVQPAELEDSGVYFCASSRPGGNYGYTFGSGTRLTVV.

The gene calls are TRBV7-2 and TRBJ2-1; TRBD2 aligns across 13 bases. V lost 5 bases to trimming and J lost 5 bases; unmatched junction nucleotides: 12. The CDR3 extends over 18 amino acids. Germline values: CDR1 SGHTA, CDR2 FQGNSA. The CDR3, as DNA: TGTGCCAGCAGCCTTTCCCCCGGGACTAGCGGGATCAACAATGAGCAGTTCTTC. Residues: CASSLSPGTSGINNEQFF.

This chain uses TRBV11-1 with TRBJ2-5; D remains unclear. V was shortened by 5 bases and J by 7 bases, with 20 bases between the two germline ends. The length of the CDR3 is 15 residues. Germline V gene sequence: CDR1 SGHAT, CDR2 FQDESV (reference sequence). CDR3 protein: CASSISDGLLGTQYF. The CDR3 DNA sequence: TGTGCCAGCAGCATTTCAGACGGGTTATTAGGGACCCAGTACTTC.

The chain has TRBV10-3 and TRBJ1-5; D is uncertain. With 0 bases removed from V and 7 bases from J, the gap between germline ends came to 13 bases. Germline V gives CDR1 ENHRY, CDR2 SYGVKD. The CDR3 length is 15 residues. CDR3 loop: CAISESSGPRQPQHF. The DNA of the CDR3 is TGTGCCATCAGTGAGTCGTCAGGTCCTCGACAGCCCCAGCATTTT.

The rearrangement uses TRBV6-1 and TRBJ1-1, with no clear D. Trimming took 1 base from V and 0 from J, leaving 9 bases between them. CDR3 size: 15 residues. CDR1 is MNHNS and CDR2 is SASEGT in the germline V gene. The CDR3 sequence is CASSEVAAVNTEAFF. The CDR3 region has the DNA TGTGCCAGCAGTGAAGTAGCAGCGGTGAACACTGAAGCTTTCTTT.

V usage is TRBV12-3 or TRBV12-4 and J usage is TRBJ2-3; unclear D gene. With 6 bases removed from V and 0 bases from J, the gap between germline ends came to 7 bases. The CDR3 length is 13 residues. The DNA of the CDR3 is TGTGCCAGCAGAAGAGTTAGCACAGATACGCAGTATTTT. Translated, it gives CASRRVSTDTQYF.

This clone occurred once. The V call is TRBV5-6, the J call TRBJ2-3, with a tentative D call TRBD1 (6 bases). V lost 0 bases, J lost 1 base, and 18 bases lay in between. The CDR3 is 18 residues long. Germline CDR1 is SGHDT and CDR2 is YYEEEE. Here the CDR3 reads CASSLETGLRIGTDTQYF. CDR3 coding DNA: TGTGCCAGCAGCTTGGAGACAGGCCTTAGAATTGGCACAGATACGCAGTATTTT.

This chain connects TRBV29-1 to TRBJ2-7, with 11 bases aligning to TRBD1. The CDR3 is made up of 18 amino acids. J gave up 0 bases and V 3 bases, and 13 bases lay outside the gene matches. CDR1 and CDR2 from the germline V gene are SQVTM and ANQGSEA. CDR3 amino acids: CSVERGGTGGSSSYEQYF. In DNA form, the CDR3 reads TGCAGCGTTGAGAGGGGAGGGACAGGGGGTTCGAGCTCCTACGAGCAGTACTTC.

This clone appeared once. The chain links TRBV27 to TRBJ1-1; possible D gene TRBD1, 6 bases. The germline V gene encodes CDR1 MNHEY and CDR2 SMNVEV (reference sequence). The CDR3 loop spans 14 amino acids. Trimming shortened V by 6 bases and J by 1 base, and 12 bases separated the two germline ends. CDR3 coding DNA: TGTGCCAGCAGATTTCTGGGGGCGAACACTGAAGCTTTCTTT. Protein product: CASRFLGANTEAFF.

This sequence joins TRBV19 and TRBJ2-1; 7 nucleotides agree with TRBD1. The CDR3 consists of 12 residues. Germline V gives CDR1 LNHDA, CDR2 SQIVND (reference sequence). J was trimmed by 6 bases and V by 10 bases; bases with no gene match: 6. The CDR3 sequence is CATQQGRNEQFF. CDR3 in DNA: TGTGCCACTCAACAGGGGCGCAATGAGCAGTTCTTC.

The table lists this clone with a count of one. V and J are TRBV7-9 and TRBJ1-1; D is uncertain. The length of the CDR3 is 9 residues. V lost 5 bases and J 13 bases, leaving 8 bases between the germline ends. CDR1 and CDR2 (germline): SEHNR, FQNEAQ (reference sequence). This CDR3 reads CASSPLSFF. Written as DNA, the CDR3 is TGTGCCAGCAGCCCCTTGAGTTTCTTT.

The chain recombines TRBV7-8 with TRBJ2-1, with TRBD2 matching 8 bases. After removal of 3 bases from V and 7 bases from J, the junction contained 11 bases not matched to a gene. Germline CDR1 SGHVS, CDR2 FQNEAQ. The CDR3 sequence is 16 residues long. CDR3 nucleotides: TGTGCCAGCAGCTTGTTGATGTTAGCGGGAACGAATGAGCAGTTCTTC. Translation gives CASSLLMLAGTNEQFF.